This paragraph reports one T cell receptor (beta chain). The antigen remains unidentified. In the study's own analysis: Without quality scores, immunoSEQ junctional reads could not be filtered like full-length reads. Assay used: immunoSEQ multiplex PCR; TCRdb lists only in-frame clones, some missing. V, J and clone size are taken as reported in that table, and D and trimming were inferred from the DNA itself. The sample yields roughly 520,000 clones, roughly 95% seen once. This sample is part of a study of shared clonotypes between healthy human individuals. Overall study context: Every donor yielded three CD4 naive, three CD4 memory, two CD8 naive and one CD8 memory plate.

Study-level findings and limits: Estimated clonotype richness was generally higher in naive than memory subsets. Clonotypes which were not shared had lower generation probabilities than clonotypes that all four donors shared.

CDR1 is MDHEN and CDR2 is SYDVKM in the germline V gene. The CDR3 loop spans 16 amino acids. V lost 5 bases and J lost 6; bases outside the gene matches: 13. V usage is TRBV28 and J usage is TRBJ2-3, with 8 nucleotides matching TRBD2. This receptor was identified in a woman younger than 45 in good health. Sequencing was done on a sample of naive CD4+ T cells sorted from blood. This sample's subset: CD45RA+ positively selected. The CDR3 sequence is CASSPPDGRAMDTQYF. CDR3 nucleotide sequence: TGTGCCAGCAGTCCCCCGGACGGGAGGGCCATGGATACGCAGTATTTT. The entire variable domain, with the rest obtained from reference TRBV28 and TRBJ2-3, is as follows: DVKVTQSSRYLVKRTGEKVFLECVQDMDHENMFWYRQDPGLGLRLIYFSYDVKMKEKGDIPEGYSVSREKKERFSLILESASTNQTSMYLCASSPPDGRAMDTQYFGPGTRLTVL.